What follows describes a single TCR beta chain. The data were taken from a study of control samples from healthy donors and cancer patients. Germline V gene lookup returns CDR1 MNHGY and CDR2 SAAAGT. The CDR3 totals 16 residues. V lost 7 bases and J lost 6, with 22 bases in between. Generated by immunoSEQ multiplex PCR, the TCRdb table keeps only in-frame clones and is missing some. The table records approximately 150,000 clones, under 95% of them present only once. Sequencing was carried out using blood. The sequence derives from a man younger than 35 in good health. This chain links TRBV6-8 with TRBJ2-4, with D perhaps TRBD1 or TRBD2 (5 bases each). The CDR3 DNA is TGTGCCAGCATTGGCCGGGGCTGGGCCTTGGGAAACATTCAGTACTTC. Its protein product is CASIGRGWALGNIQYF.